A single T cell receptor beta chain is shown here with its context. Data came from immunoSEQ multiplex PCR; TCRdb stores just in-frame clones and leaves some out. The sample contains around 310,000 clones, around 90% of which appear only once. Seattle participants joined during active infection and were tracked over time. The entry originates in a study of blood T cell repertoires in COVID-19. This CDR3 is 15 amino acids long. Losses at the gene ends were 0 bases for V and 3 bases for J; bases not matched to a gene: 3. CDR1 is SGHRS, CDR2 YFSETQ, per germline. This clonotype was sampled from a young woman with COVID-19, enrolled during active disease. The sample comprised peripheral blood. The chain is built from TRBV5-1 and TRBJ2-5; TRBD2 aligns across 9 bases. CDR3 sequence reads: CASSLGGRAEETQYF. CDR3 DNA sequence: TGCGCCAGCAGCTTGGGCGGGAGGGCCGAAGAGACCCAGTACTTC.